The 2 T cell receptor beta chains below come from one sample, sequenced in a study of CD4 and CD8 cells across lung adenocarcinoma regions. TCRdb re-analysed the PCR reads in MiXCR, keeping a single row per CDR3 protein. The sample has 16,000 or so distinct CDR3 sequences; more than 45% are singletons. Sequencing was done on a sample of CD8+ T cells from the center of a lung tumor. These receptors all stem from a female donor with lung adenocarcinoma. The CD4 and CD8 labels of this study may be unreliable.

This clonotype is a singleton in its sample. The gene calls are TRBV6-1 and TRBJ2-7; 7 nucleotides match TRBD1. V was clipped by 8 bases and J by 7 bases; unmatched bases: 23. The CDR3 extends over 17 amino acids. Germline lookup yields CDR1 MNHNS and CDR2 SASEGT. The CDR3 region is CASPDRSGGKAYNEQYF. In nucleotides, the CDR3 is TGTGCCAGCCCCGATCGTTCAGGGGGTAAGGCCTACAATGAGCAGTACTTC.

This clonotype has a count of ten or more. In DNA form, the CDR3 reads TGTGCCAGCTACAGGGACTCTGGAAACACCATATATTTT. It yields the protein CASYRDSGNTIYF. The rearrangement links TRBV6-5 to TRBJ1-3; tentative D call: TRBD1 (6 bases). The CDR3 extends over 13 amino acids. Germline assignment: CDR1 MNHEY and CDR2 SVGAGI. Trimming left V 8 bases short and J 0 bases short, with 8 bases between.